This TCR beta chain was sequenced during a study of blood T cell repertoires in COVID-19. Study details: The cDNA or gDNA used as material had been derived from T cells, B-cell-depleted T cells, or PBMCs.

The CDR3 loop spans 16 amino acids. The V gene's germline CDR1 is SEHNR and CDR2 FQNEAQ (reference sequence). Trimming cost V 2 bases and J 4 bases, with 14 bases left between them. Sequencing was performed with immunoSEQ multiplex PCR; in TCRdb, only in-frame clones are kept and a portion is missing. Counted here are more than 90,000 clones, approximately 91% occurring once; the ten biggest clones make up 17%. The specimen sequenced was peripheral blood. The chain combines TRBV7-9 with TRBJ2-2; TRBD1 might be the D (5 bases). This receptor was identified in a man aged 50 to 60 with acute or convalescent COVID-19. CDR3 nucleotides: TGTGCCAGCAGCTTAATGATGGGGCGGTCCACCGGGGAGCTGTTTTTT. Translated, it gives CASSLMMGRSTGELFF.